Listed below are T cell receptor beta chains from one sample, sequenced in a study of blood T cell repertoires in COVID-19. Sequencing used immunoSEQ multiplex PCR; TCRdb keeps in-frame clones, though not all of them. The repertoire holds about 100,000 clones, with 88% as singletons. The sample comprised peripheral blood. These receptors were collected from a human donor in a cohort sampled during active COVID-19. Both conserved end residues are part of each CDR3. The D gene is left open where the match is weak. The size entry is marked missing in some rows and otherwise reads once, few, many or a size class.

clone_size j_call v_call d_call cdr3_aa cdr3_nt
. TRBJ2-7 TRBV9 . CASTPGVGTVPYEQYF TGTGCCAGCACCCCAGGGGTCGGGACGGTCCCCTACGAGCAGTACTTC
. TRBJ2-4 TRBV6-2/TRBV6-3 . CASSYMVLAKNIQYF TGTGCCAGCAGTTATATGGTACTAGCCAAAAACATTCAGTACTTC
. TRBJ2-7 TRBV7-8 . CASSLLTGTYEQYF TGTGCCAGCAGCTTACTCACGGGTACCTACGAGCAGTACTTC
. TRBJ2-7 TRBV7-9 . CASSLKVGGVYEQYF TGTGCCAGCAGCTTAAAGGTTGGAGGGGTTTACGAGCAGTACTTC
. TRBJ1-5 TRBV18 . CASSPPREDQPQHF TGTGCCAGCTCACCTCCACGGGAGGATCAGCCCCAGCATTTT
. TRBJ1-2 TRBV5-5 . CASSLDREDGYTF TGTGCCAGCAGCTTGGACAGGGAAGATGGCTACACCTTC
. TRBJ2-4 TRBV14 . CASRRGPGDIQYF TGTGCCAGTCGGCGGGGACCCGGGGACATTCAGTACTTC
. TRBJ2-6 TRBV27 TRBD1 CASSAGTGLSGANVLTF TGTGCCAGCAGCGCCGGGACAGGTCTCTCTGGGGCCAACGTCCTGACTTTC
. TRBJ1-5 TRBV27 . CASSSGHNSNQPQHF TGTGCCAGCAGTTCGGGACACAATAGCAATCAGCCCCAGCATTTT
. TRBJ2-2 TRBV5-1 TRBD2 CASGLGRTGELFF TGCGCCAGCGGACTAGGACGCACCGGGGAGCTGTTTTTT
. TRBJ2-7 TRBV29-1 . CSVEIQGTLHEQYF TGCAGCGTTGAGATCCAGGGGACCCTCCACGAGCAGTACTTC
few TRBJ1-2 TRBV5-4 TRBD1 CASSEGQGTNYGYTF TGTGCCAGCAGCGAGGGACAGGGAACTAACTATGGCTACACCTTC
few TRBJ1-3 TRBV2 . CASSEEEHGNTIYF TGTGCCAGCAGTGAAGAGGAGCACGGAAACACCATATATTTT